This T cell receptor (beta chain) was sequenced in a study of blood T cell repertoires in COVID-19. On the study more broadly: Acute and convalescent COVID-19 specimens originated in the United States, Italy and Spain.

Clones were read by immunoSEQ multiplex PCR, and TCRdb kept only the in-frame ones, dropping some. The sample has a few hundred thousand clones, about 83% seen once. Germline CDR1 WNHNN, CDR2 SYGVQD (reference sequence). J was trimmed by 2 bases and V by 2 bases; bases with no gene match: 3. CDR3 length: 15 amino acids. This TCR came from a woman aged 45-65 years who had recovered from COVID-19. V is TRBV10-1 and J is TRBJ2-7; 10 positions agree with TRBD2. Sequencing used PBMCs or T cells enriched from blood (not recorded which). In DNA, the CDR3 is TGCGCCAGCAGTGAGGGGACTAGCGAGGCCTACGAGCAGTACTTC. Translated, it gives CASSEGTSEAYEQYF.